A single sample is the source of the 23 T cell receptor beta chains below, sequenced in a study of shared clonotypes between healthy human individuals. Sequenced by immunoSEQ multiplex PCR; TCRdb stores in-frame clones only, minus some. The data show millions of clones, approximately 90% seen once. Sequencing input: naive CD4+ T cells sorted from blood. Subset meaning: CD45RA+ positively selected. The receptors were sampled from a man between 18 and 29 years old in good health.

The chain's CDR3 is CASSILSGTGAYEQYF. The CDR3 DNA reads as TGTGCCAGTAGTATTCTCTCCGGGACAGGGGCCTACGAGCAGTACTTC. The chain employs TRBV19 and TRBJ2-7; 10 bases agree with TRBD1. V gave up 3 bases and J gave up 2 bases; unmatched junction bases: 7. The V gene's germline CDR1 is LNHDA and CDR2 SQIVND (reference sequence). This CDR3 region has 16 residues.

V gene TRBV7-9 combines with J gene TRBJ1-2; unclear D gene. Looked up from germline, CDR1 is SEHNR and CDR2 is FQNEAQ (reference sequence). The CDR3 has 13 amino acids. Trimming removed 4 bases from V and 5 bases from J, with 11 bases in between. CDR3 in DNA: TGTGCCAGCAGCTATCCTGACCGGTATGGCTACACCTTC. Translation: CASSYPDRYGYTF.

The rearrangement joins TRBV30 to TRBJ2-2; D gene uncertain. CDR1 is GTSNPN, CDR2 SVGIG, per germline (reference sequence). The CDR3 is 13 residues long. V lost 4 bases and J 4 bases, leaving 10 bases between the germline ends. In nucleotides, the CDR3 is TGTGCCTGGACTCGTGGGCCCACCGGGGAGCTGTTTTTT. Amino acid sequence: CAWTRGPTGELFF.

The chain uses TRBV7-9 and TRBJ2-5, with 7 bases that match TRBD1. The germline gives CDR1 SEHNR, CDR2 FQNEAQ (reference sequence). The CDR3 runs to 14 residues. Trimming cost V 7 bases and J 2 bases; bases outside gene matches: 7. The CDR3: CASTRTGTQETQYF. In nucleotides, the CDR3 is TGTGCCAGCACCAGGACAGGAACTCAAGAGACCCAGTACTTC. Using reference TRBV7-9 and TRBJ2-5 for the parts outside the CDR3, the full variable domain is DTGVSQNPRHKITKRGQNVTFRCDPISEHNRLYWYRQTLGQGPEFLTYFQNEAQLEKSRLLSDRFSAERPKGSFSTLEIQRTEQGDSAMYLCASTRTGTQETQYFGPGTRLLVL.

V and J are TRBV13 and TRBJ2-5, with 9 bases that match TRBD1. The junction had 9 bases not matched to a gene; V was cut back by 5 bases and J by 5 bases. Germline values: CDR1 PRHDT, CDR2 FYEKMQ (reference sequence). CDR3 length equals 15 residues. CDR3 amino acids: CASSPGQGPRETQYF. CDR3 bases: TGTGCCAGCAGCCCGGGACAGGGACCCCGTGAGACCCAGTACTTC.

V and J are TRBV5-6 and TRBJ2-3; D assignment may be TRBD1 or TRBD2 (6 bases each). In germline, CDR1 is SGHDT, CDR2 YYEEEE. V lost 4 bases, J lost 1 base, and 13 bases lay in between. This CDR3 has 15 residues. CDR3 nucleotide sequence: TGTGCCAGCAGCCCGAGGGGGGACGGCACAGATACGCAGTATTTT. Its translation is CASSPRGDGTDTQYF.

The chain employs TRBV5-5 and TRBJ1-1; D unclear. Trimming pared 4 bases from V and 1 base from J, leaving 11 bases between. CDR3 length equals 14 residues. Germline loops: CDR1 SGHKS, CDR2 YYEKEE (reference sequence). This CDR3 reads CASSIIVQNTEAFF. The CDR3 DNA reads as TGTGCCAGCAGCATTATTGTCCAGAACACTGAAGCTTTCTTT.

V usage is TRBV5-1 and J usage is TRBJ1-2; D gene uncertain. The CDR3 has 15 amino acids. Deletions cut 4 bases from V and 0 bases from J, with 13 bases between. Germline V gene sequence: CDR1 SGHRS, CDR2 YFSETQ. The DNA for the CDR3 is TGCGCCAGCAGCCCAAGTGGGTCGGCTAACTATGGCTACACCTTC. Translated, it gives CASSPSGSANYGYTF.

J is TRBJ1-3 and V is TRBV18; 9 bases line up with TRBD1. The CDR3 runs 18 residues. V lost 0 bases, J lost 2 bases, and 8 bases stayed unmatched. Looked up from germline, CDR1 is KGHSH and CDR2 is LQKENI. This CDR3 is CASSPPWTGVLAGNTIYF. The CDR3 nucleotides are TGTGCCAGCTCACCACCCTGGACAGGGGTTTTAGCTGGAAACACCATATATTTT. The whole variable domain, filled in from reference TRBV18 and TRBJ1-3, reads NAGVMQNPRHLVRRRGQEARLRCSPMKGHSHVYWYRQLPEEGLKFMVYLQKENIIDESGMPKERFSAEFPKEGPSILRIQQVVRGDSAAYFCASSPPWTGVLAGNTIYFGEGSWLTVV.

This clone was seen only once. The V call is TRBV2, the J call TRBJ2-7; D perhaps matches TRBD2 (6 bases). Germline values: CDR1 SNHLY, CDR2 FYNNEI. CDR3 length equals 15 residues. With 6 bases removed from V and 0 bases from J, the gap between germline ends came to 15 bases. CDR3 bases: TGTGCCAGCAGCAAACAGCTAGCGCTCTCCTACGAGCAGTACTTC. Translation: CASSKQLALSYEQYF.

The chain uses TRBV7-2 and TRBJ1-3, with D unclear. CDR3 length equals 17 residues. CDR1 is SGHTA, CDR2 FQGNSA, per germline. V gave up 1 base and J gave up 0 bases, with 13 bases separating them. The DNA for the CDR3 is TGTGCCAGCAGCTTAGGGAACACCGAGAGCTCTGGAAACACCATATATTTT. Translating gives CASSLGNTESSGNTIYF.

The chain couples TRBV29-1 to TRBJ1-2; D remains ambiguous. Germline V gene data show CDR1 as SQVTM and CDR2 as ANQGSEA. With 2 bases removed from V and 2 bases from J, the gap between germline ends came to 12 bases. This CDR3 region has 14 residues. CDR3 loop: CSVEIRGTNYGYTF. The CDR3 DNA is TGCAGCGTTGAAATCCGGGGAACCAACTATGGCTACACCTTC. Full variable domain (missing parts from reference TRBV29-1 and TRBJ1-2): SAVISQKPSRDICQRGTSLTIQCQVDSQVTMMFWYRQQPGQSLTLIATANQGSEATYESGFVIDKFPISRPNLTFSTLTVSNMSPEDSSIYLCSVEIRGTNYGYTFGSGTRLTVV.

The count of this clone is one. CDR3 sequence: CASGSTKGMNTEAFF. Written as DNA, the CDR3 is TGTGCCAGCGGGTCTACCAAGGGAATGAACACTGAAGCTTTCTTT. The rearrangement links TRBV28 to TRBJ1-1, with D uncertain. Trimming left V 8 bases short and J 0 bases short, with 16 bases between. CDR1 is MDHEN and CDR2 is SYDVKM in the germline V gene. This CDR3 contains 15 residues.

The genes are TRBV10-2 and TRBJ2-3, with TRBD2 identical over 8 bases. V lost 5 bases to trimming and J lost 1 base; unmatched junction nucleotides: 8. The CDR3 runs to 16 residues. The germline V gene encodes CDR1 WSHSY and CDR2 SAAADI. The CDR3 DNA is TGCGCCAGCAGTCAAACGGGGGGGAGCGGCACAGATACGCAGTATTTT. It codes for CASSQTGGSGTDTQYF.

The CDR3 loop is CASSDGTWGPMSSYEQYF. The CDR3 DNA follows: TGTGCCAGCAGCGACGGGACCTGGGGTCCGATGAGCTCCTACGAGCAGTACTTC. The V and J genes are TRBV7-2 and TRBJ2-7, with D perhaps matching TRBD1 or TRBD2 (5 bases each). Germline V CDR1 and CDR2: SGHTA, FQGNSA. The CDR3 is made up of 18 amino acids. V was shortened by 5 bases and J by 0 bases, with 23 bases between the two germline ends.

The V and J genes are TRBV5-1 and TRBJ2-5; D might be TRBD2 (6 bases). Germline V lookup: CDR1 SGHRS, CDR2 YFSETQ. CDR3 length: 14 amino acids. Trimming took 3 bases from V and 4 from J, leaving 13 bases between them. The CDR3 here is CASSSAGPRETQYF. Written as DNA, the CDR3 is TGCGCCAGCAGCTCGGCGGGACCCCGAGAGACCCAGTACTTC.

V usage is TRBV7-8 and J usage is TRBJ2-1; unclear D gene. V lost 7 bases to trimming and J lost 3 bases, with 22 bases between them. Per germline, CDR1 SGHVS and CDR2 FQNEAQ. The CDR3 totals 17 residues. This CDR3 is CASTHSPRWALYNEQFF. The CDR3 DNA reads TGTGCCAGCACCCATTCCCCTAGATGGGCTCTCTACAATGAGCAGTTCTTC.

The J gene is TRBJ2-3, the V gene TRBV10-3, with a possible D match to TRBD2 (6 bases). The CDR3 is 13 amino acids. Germline V gene lookup returns CDR1 ENHRY and CDR2 SYGVKD. Trimming removed 7 bases at V and 3 bases at J, with 11 bases between. The CDR3 loop is CAITTRETDTQYF. The CDR3 bases are TGTGCCATCACGACTAGGGAAACAGATACGCAGTATTTT.

V is TRBV6-5 and J is TRBJ1-1; 8 bases line up with TRBD1. Germline V gene data show CDR1 as MNHEY and CDR2 as SVGAGI. With V trimmed by 6 bases and J by 3 bases, 6 bases remained unmatched. The length of the CDR3 is 14 residues. CDR3: CASSDQGAYTEAFF. As DNA, the CDR3 is TGTGCCAGCAGCGACCAGGGGGCGTACACTGAAGCTTTCTTT.

On this clone: Different DNA sequences within this sample yield the same CDR3. The chain combines TRBV6-5 with TRBJ1-1; a possible D gene is TRBD1 (5 bases). V gave up 2 bases and J gave up 5 bases, with 9 bases separating them. The CDR3 contains 13 residues. CDR1 is MNHEY, CDR2 SVGAGI, per germline. The CDR3 DNA sequence: TGTGCCAGCAGTTACAGGGGACGGACTGAAGCTTTCTTT. Translation gives CASSYRGRTEAFF.

The V and J genes are TRBV7-2 and TRBJ2-7, with D maybe TRBD1 (6 bases). Germline CDR1 and CDR2: SGHTA and FQGNSA. The V gene lost 5 bases and the J gene lost 0 bases, with 17 bases spanning the gap. The CDR3 runs to 16 residues. DNA for the CDR3: TGTGCCAGCAGCCCCCAGGGTGCGACAGGCTCCTACGAGCAGTACTTC. Translating it yields CASSPQGATGSYEQYF.

This rearrangement joins TRBV9 to TRBJ2-7; no firm D call. Germline V CDR1 and CDR2: SGDLS, YYNGEE. The V end was cut by 0 bases, the J end by 3 bases, with 13 bases between. This CDR3 spans 15 amino acids. The CDR3 loop is CASSVGSDTVYEQYF. The CDR3 DNA reads TGTGCCAGCAGCGTAGGGTCTGACACCGTCTACGAGCAGTACTTC.

The chain carries TRBV20-1 and TRBJ2-1; perhaps TRBD2 as D (5 bases). V lost 6 bases to trimming and J lost 10 bases, with 10 bases between them. The CDR3 sequence is 10 residues long. Germline loops: CDR1 DFQATT, CDR2 SNEGSKA (reference sequence). CDR3 sequence: CSAGAGEQFF. The DNA for the CDR3 is TGCAGTGCGGGAGCCGGGGAGCAGTTCTTC.